These 7 T cell receptor beta chains originate from one sample sequenced in a study of post-analysis software for immune sequencing data. cDNA libraries of TCR beta carried unique molecular identifiers. Each CDR3 protein is one row after TCRdb ran MiXCR on the PCR reads. In the table there are approximately 690,000 distinct CDR3 sequences, approximately 59% of which are singletons. Their antigen targets remain unknown. Broader study findings: Patients used a handful of TRBV segments, including TRBV5-6, TRBV5-1 and TRBV20-1, more often than controls.

Source material: blood. The source of these receptors is a girl aged 2 to 10 with multiple sclerosis.

Only one count was recorded for this clonotype. An end of the junction does not agree with germline; a read error may underlie this. The chain carries TRBV10-3 and TRBJ2-1, with 10 nucleotides matching TRBD2. The germline V gene encodes CDR1 ENHRY and CDR2 SYGVKD. The length of the CDR3 is 16 residues. CDR3 region: CAISGVRLAGANKQFF. Written as DNA, the CDR3 is TGTGCCATCAGTGGGGTCCGGCTAGCGGGGGCCAATAAGCAGTTCTTC.

To note about this clonotype: An end of the junction does not agree with germline; a read error may underlie this. The chain carries TRBV7-2 and TRBJ2-7; possibly TRBD2 for D (5 bases). The CDR3 runs 14 residues. CDR1 SGHTA and CDR2 FQGNSA come from the germline V gene. The CDR3 is CASSLDGGSYEQYF. The DNA of the CDR3 is TGTGCCAGCAGTTTAGACGGAGGATCCTACGAGCAGTACTTC.

The rearrangement uses TRBV5-5 and TRBJ1-2, with TRBD1 matching 7 bases. J was trimmed by 4 bases and V by 1 base; bases with no gene match: 10. The CDR3 contains 16 residues. Per germline, CDR1 SGHKS and CDR2 YYEKEE (reference sequence). CDR3 loop: CASSLRGGSGSYGYTF. As DNA, the CDR3 is TGTGCCAGCAGCTTGAGAGGGGGCTCGGGTAGCTATGGCTACACCTTC.

Note on this clonotype: The conserved phenylalanine or tryptophan is not found at the CDR3 terminus, so this likely reflects a read error. The chain has TRBV24-1 and TRBJ2-1; D not resolved. Trimming cost V 1 base and J 3 bases, with 3 bases left between them. This CDR3 has 13 residues. The V gene's germline CDR1 is KGHDR and CDR2 SFDVKD. The CDR3 reads CATSDFRYNEQFV. In DNA form, the CDR3 reads TGTGCCACCAGTGATTTCCGCTACAATGAGCAGTTCGTC.

This sequence joins TRBV5-1 and TRBJ2-7, with TRBD2 identical over 7 bases. The CDR3 loop spans 15 amino acids. V shed 3 bases, J shed 0 bases, and the junction held 6 bases outside the gene matches. CDR1 and CDR2 (germline): SGHRS, YFSETQ. This CDR3 reads CASSWGGDSSYEQYF. CDR3 coding DNA: TGCGCCAGCAGCTGGGGGGGTGACAGCTCCTACGAGCAGTACTTC. Combining the CDR3 with reference TRBV5-1 and TRBJ2-7 gives the whole variable domain KAGVTQTPRYLIKTRGQQVTLSCSPISGHRSVSWYQQTPGQGLQFLFEYFSETQRNKGNFPGRFSGRQFSNSRSEMNVSTLELGDSALYLCASSWGGDSSYEQYFGPGTRLTVT.

The chain couples TRBV5-1 to TRBJ2-1, with D maybe TRBD1 (5 bases). Trimming removed 2 bases from V and 0 bases from J, with 15 bases in between. CDR3 length equals 17 residues. CDR1 and CDR2 from the germline V gene are SGHRS and YFSETQ. The CDR3 loop reads CASSFRIWGSSYNEQFF. The CDR3 DNA reads as TGCGCCAGCAGCTTCAGAATTTGGGGCAGCTCCTACAATGAGCAGTTCTTC.

As regards this clonotype: The CDR3 does not close with the conserved phenylalanine or tryptophan, likely indicating a read error. This chain uses TRBV12-3 or TRBV12-4 with TRBJ2-3; unclear D gene. CDR3 length equals 14 residues. The V and J ends lost 3 bases and 0 bases respectively, with 7 bases between them. Here the CDR3 reads CASSLTASTDTQYS. CDR3 nucleotide sequence: TGTGCCAGCAGTTTGACGGCTAGCACAGATACGCAGTATTCT.